The rows below give T cell receptor beta chains drawn from one sample of a study of blood T cell repertoires in COVID-19. Sequencing used immunoSEQ multiplex PCR; TCRdb keeps in-frame clones, though not all of them. The table records 65,000 to 80,000 clones, 75% to 90% of them present only once. Sequencing input: peripheral blood. The receptors here all came from a human donor in a cohort sampled during active COVID-19. CDR3s include the opening cysteine and the closing phenylalanine or tryptophan. The order of the fields is CDR3 length, clone size, V gene, D gene, J gene, CDR3 protein, CDR3 DNA. A D gene is named only where the DNA matches it firmly. The size of a clone is reported for some rows only, either as once, few or many, or as a class for expanded clones.

>15|NA|TRBV15|NA|TRBJ1-1
CATSRILQRNTEAFF
TGTGCCACCAGTCGAATCCTTCAGCGAAACACTGAAGCTTTCTTT
>15|NA|TRBV5-1|TRBD1|TRBJ2-3
CASSFSGQGTDTQYF
TGCGCCAGCAGCTTCTCGGGACAGGGCACAGATACGCAGTATTTT
>13|NA|TRBV6-4|NA|TRBJ2-2
CASSEREAGELFF
TGTGCCAGCAGTGAAAGAGAGGCCGGGGAGCTGTTTTTT
>14|NA|TRBV6-5|TRBD2|TRBJ2-3
CASRGLAVLDTQYF
TGTGCCAGCAGGGGACTAGCGGTGTTGGATACGCAGTATTTT
>14|few|TRBV11-2|NA|TRBJ1-4
CASSPTGLNAKLFF
TGTGCCAGCAGCCCGACAGGTCTCAATGCAAAACTGTTTTTT
>13|NA|TRBV7-2|NA|TRBJ2-5
CASSFTSWETQYF
TGTGCCAGCAGCTTCACTAGTTGGGAGACCCAGTACTTC
>14|NA|TRBV7-2|NA|TRBJ2-2
CASSPDYNTGELFF
TGTGCCAGCAGCCCGGACTATAACACCGGGGAGCTGTTTTTT
>15|NA|TRBV5-6|NA|TRBJ1-2
CASSLKGQAGYGYTF
TGTGCCAGCAGCTTGAAAGGCCAAGCAGGCTATGGCTACACCTTC
>14|NA|TRBV6-6|TRBD1|TRBJ2-7
CASSKDRTGIEQYF
TGTGCCAGCAGTAAGGACAGGACTGGAATCGAGCAGTACTTC
>14|once|TRBV2|TRBD1|TRBJ1-2
CASSVETGLGGYTF
TGTGCCAGCAGTGTCGAGACAGGGCTTGGGGGCTACACCTTC
>15|NA|TRBV7-9|NA|TRBJ2-2
CASSPEDAGTGELFF
TGTGCCAGCAGCCCGGAGGATGCGGGTACCGGGGAGCTGTTTTTT
>16|NA|TRBV6-1|TRBD1|TRBJ1-3
CASSELGTGAGNTIYF
TGTGCCAGCAGTGAACTTGGGACAGGGGCAGGAAACACCATATATTTT
>15|NA|TRBV19|NA|TRBJ1-5
CASSILGGSNQPQHF
TGTGCCAGTAGTATACTAGGGGGTAGCAATCAGCCCCAGCATTTT
>17|NA|TRBV19|TRBD1|TRBJ1-3
CASSPRDREMGGNTIYF
TGTGCCAGTAGTCCCCGGGACAGGGAAATGGGCGGAAACACCATATATTTT
>13|NA|TRBV11-1|NA|TRBJ2-5
CASSLDGKETQYF
TGTGCCAGCAGCTTGGACGGGAAAGAGACCCAGTACTTC
>16|NA|TRBV3-1/TRBV3-2|TRBD2|TRBJ2-1
CASSPPSRGGYNEQFF
TGTGCCAGCAGCCCCCCTTCGCGGGGGGGCTACAATGAGCAGTTCTTC
>16|NA|TRBV6-1|TRBD2|TRBJ2-3
CASSDSGGISTDTQYF
TGTGCCAGCAGTGATAGCGGGGGGATCAGCACAGATACGCAGTATTTT
>13|NA|TRBV7-3|NA|TRBJ1-1
CASSAAENTEAFF
TGTGCCAGCAGCGCGGCGGAGAACACTGAAGCTTTCTTT
>12|NA|TRBV7-3|NA|TRBJ1-1
CASSRPDTEAFF
TGTGCCAGCAGCCGCCCGGACACTGAAGCTTTCTTT
>15|NA|TRBV7-6|NA|TRBJ1-1
CASSRSGGANTEAFF
TGTGCCAGCAGCCGGTCCGGGGGGGCTAACACTGAAGCTTTCTTT
>17|NA|TRBV2|TRBD2|TRBJ2-1
CASSEAPRSGMYNEQFF
TGTGCCAGCAGTGAGGCGCCAAGAAGCGGGATGTACAATGAGCAGTTCTTC
>12|NA|TRBV2|NA|TRBJ1-1
CASILVNTEAFF
TGTGCCAGCATATTAGTGAACACTGAAGCTTTCTTT
>13|NA|TRBV11-3|TRBD2|TRBJ2-1
CASSLAETSGQFF
TGTGCCAGCAGCTTAGCCGAGACTAGCGGGCAGTTCTTC
>19|NA|TRBV10-3|TRBD1|TRBJ1-6
CAISEFGTGSSIGDSPLHF
TGTGCCATCAGTGAATTCGGGACAGGGAGTTCCATAGGCGATTCACCCCTCCACTTT
>16|NA|TRBV5-4|NA|TRBJ1-4
CASSLRGGATNEKLFF
TGTGCCAGCAGCTTGCGGGGGGGTGCAACTAATGAAAAACTGTTTTTT
>15|once|TRBV24-1|TRBD1|TRBJ2-7
CATSDLAGTGYEQYF
TGTGCCACCAGTGATTTAGCTGGGACAGGCTACGAGCAGTACTTC
>17|NA|TRBV3-1/TRBV3-2|NA|TRBJ1-4
CASSQEAAPSTNEKLFF
TGTGCCAGCAGCCAAGAGGCGGCTCCGTCAACTAATGAAAAACTGTTTTTT
>14|NA|TRBV27|TRBD1|TRBJ2-7
CASRPKTGVGEQYF
TGTGCCAGCAGACCAAAAACAGGGGTGGGCGAGCAGTACTTC
>11|NA|TRBV11-2|NA|TRBJ1-1
CASSRYTEAFF
TGTGCCAGCAGCCGGTACACTGAAGCTTTCTTT
>16|NA|TRBV4-2|NA|TRBJ2-7
CASSQESQLTFHEQYF
TGTGCCAGCAGCCAAGAATCCCAACTAACTTTCCACGAGCAGTACTTC
>16|NA|TRBV18|TRBD1|TRBJ2-3
CASSPTGGTGGDTQYF
TGTGCCAGCTCACCAACAGGCGGGACAGGGGGAGATACGCAGTATTTT
>14|NA|TRBV21-1|NA|TRBJ1-2
CASSKGAANYGYTF
TGTGCCAGCAGCAAGGGGGCTGCTAACTATGGCTACACCTTC
>15|NA|TRBV6-1|NA|TRBJ2-7
CASSEAGESSYEQYF
TGTGCCAGCAGTGAAGCGGGCGAAAGCTCCTACGAGCAGTACTTC
>12|once|TRBV30|NA|TRBJ2-6
CAWLSGANVLTF
TGTGCCTGGCTCTCTGGGGCCAACGTCCTGACTTTC
>17|NA|TRBV5-6|TRBD1|TRBJ1-3
CASSLAGTGYFGNTIYF
TGTGCCAGCAGCTTGGCGGGGACAGGGTATTTTGGAAACACCATATATTTT
>13|few|TRBV27|TRBD2|TRBJ2-1
CASRTSGGREQFF
TGTGCCAGCAGGACTAGCGGGGGGCGGGAGCAGTTCTTC
>18|once|TRBV5-4|TRBD2|TRBJ2-3
CASSSGLAGEGIGDTQYF
TGTGCCAGCAGCTCGGGACTAGCGGGGGAAGGTATTGGAGATACGCAGTATTTT
>13|NA|TRBV5-1|NA|TRBJ2-1
CASSLEWDSEQFF
TGCGCCAGCAGCTTGGAATGGGACTCTGAGCAGTTCTTC
>13|NA|TRBV12-3/TRBV12-4|TRBD1|TRBJ1-2
CASRGDSLTGYTF
TGTGCCAGCAGGGGGGACAGCCTAACTGGCTACACCTTC
>15|NA|TRBV6-4|NA|TRBJ1-6
CASSGHRVDNSPLHF
TGTGCCAGCAGTGGGCACAGGGTCGATAATTCACCCCTCCACTTT
>13|NA|TRBV25-1|NA|TRBJ1-2
CASSEAGDYGYTF
TGTGCCAGCAGCGAAGCGGGGGACTATGGCTACACCTTC
>14|once|TRBV5-5|NA|TRBJ2-1
CASSLGQQTNEQFF
TGTGCCAGCAGCTTGGGACAGCAAACCAATGAGCAGTTCTTC
>14|NA|TRBV19|NA|TRBJ1-5
CASSAGQLNQPQHF
TGTGCCAGTAGCGCAGGACAGCTGAATCAGCCCCAGCATTTT
>18|NA|TRBV3-1/TRBV3-2|NA|TRBJ1-2
CASSQDTIGQGFFYGYTF
TGTGCCAGCAGCCAAGATACAATTGGGCAGGGGTTTTTCTATGGCTACACCTTC
>11|few|TRBV12-3/TRBV12-4|TRBD1|TRBJ2-7
CASRTGYEQYF
TGTGCCAGCAGGACAGGGTACGAGCAGTACTTC
>14|NA|TRBV5-4|TRBD1|TRBJ1-2
CASSLTGADYGYTF
TGTGCCAGCAGCTTGACAGGGGCCGACTATGGCTACACCTTC
>15|once|TRBV7-3|TRBD1|TRBJ1-1
CASSRTGTAGTEAFF
TGTGCCAGCAGCCGGACCGGGACAGCTGGGACTGAAGCTTTCTTT
>13|NA|TRBV3-1/TRBV3-2|NA|TRBJ2-1
CASSGDGQGFSFF
TGTGCCAGCAGCGGGGATGGGCAGGGGTTTAGCTTCTTC
>12|once|TRBV5-5|NA|TRBJ1-1
CASSLSGIEAFF
TGTGCCAGCAGCTTGAGCGGAATAGAAGCTTTCTTT
>12|medium-sized|TRBV12-3/TRBV12-4|NA|TRBJ2-3
CASRQLPDTQYF
TGTGCCAGCAGGCAACTGCCAGATACGCAGTATTTT
>14|NA|TRBV6-5|TRBD1|TRBJ1-6
CASSRTGADSPLHF
TGTGCCAGCAGTCGGACAGGGGCAGATTCACCCCTCCACTTT
>15|NA|TRBV5-1|NA|TRBJ1-2
CASSLEGQGPYGYTF
TGCGCCAGCAGCTTGGAGGGCCAGGGCCCCTATGGCTACACCTTC
>14|NA|TRBV10-1|NA|TRBJ2-2
CASSESSRGGELFF
TGCGCCAGCAGTGAGTCGAGTCGGGGCGGGGAGCTGTTTTTT
>17|NA|TRBV21-1|NA|TRBJ2-1
CASTDGLAGDSYNEQFF
TGTGCCAGCACCGATGGACTAGCGGGAGACTCCTACAATGAGCAGTTCTTC